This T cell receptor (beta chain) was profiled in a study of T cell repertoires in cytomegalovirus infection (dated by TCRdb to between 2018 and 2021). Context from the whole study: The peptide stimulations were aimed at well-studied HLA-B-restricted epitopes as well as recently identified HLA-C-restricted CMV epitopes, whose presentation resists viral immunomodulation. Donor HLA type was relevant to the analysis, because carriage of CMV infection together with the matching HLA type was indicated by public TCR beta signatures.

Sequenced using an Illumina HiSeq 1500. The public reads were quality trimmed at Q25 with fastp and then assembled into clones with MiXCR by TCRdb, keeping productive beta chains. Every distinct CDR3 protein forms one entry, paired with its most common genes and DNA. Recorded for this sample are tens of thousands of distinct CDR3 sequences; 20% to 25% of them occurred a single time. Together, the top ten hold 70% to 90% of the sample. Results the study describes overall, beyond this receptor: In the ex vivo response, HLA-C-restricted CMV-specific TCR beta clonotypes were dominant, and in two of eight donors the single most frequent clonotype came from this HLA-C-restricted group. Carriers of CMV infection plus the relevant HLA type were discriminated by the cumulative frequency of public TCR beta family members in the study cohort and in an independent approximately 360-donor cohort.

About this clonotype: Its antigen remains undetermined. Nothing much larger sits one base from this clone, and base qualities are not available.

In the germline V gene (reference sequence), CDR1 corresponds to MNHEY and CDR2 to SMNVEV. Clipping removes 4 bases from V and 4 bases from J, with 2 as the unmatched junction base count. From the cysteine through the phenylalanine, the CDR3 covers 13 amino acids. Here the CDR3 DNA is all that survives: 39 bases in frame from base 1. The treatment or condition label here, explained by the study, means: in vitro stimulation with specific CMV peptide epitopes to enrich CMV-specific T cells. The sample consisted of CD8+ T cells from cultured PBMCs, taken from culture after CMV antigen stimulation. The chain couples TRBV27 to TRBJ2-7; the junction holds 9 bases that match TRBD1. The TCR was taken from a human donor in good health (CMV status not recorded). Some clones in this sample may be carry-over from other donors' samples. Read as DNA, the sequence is TGTGCCAGCAGTTACAGGGGGCCGTACGAGCAGTACTTC. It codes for CASSYRGPYEQYF.